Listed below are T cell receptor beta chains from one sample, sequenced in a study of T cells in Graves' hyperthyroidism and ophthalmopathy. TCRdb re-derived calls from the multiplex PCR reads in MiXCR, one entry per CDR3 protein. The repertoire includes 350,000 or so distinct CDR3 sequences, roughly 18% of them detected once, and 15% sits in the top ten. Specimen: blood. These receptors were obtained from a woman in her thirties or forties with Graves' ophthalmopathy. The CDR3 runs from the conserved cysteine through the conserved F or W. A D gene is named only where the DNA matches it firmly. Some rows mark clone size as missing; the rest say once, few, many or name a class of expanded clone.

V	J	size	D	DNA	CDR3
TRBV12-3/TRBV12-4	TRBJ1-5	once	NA	TGTGCCAGCAGTTTAATCGGACAATACCGGGGCAATCAGCCCCAGCATTTT	CASSLIGQYRGNQPQHF
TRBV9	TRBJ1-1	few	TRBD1	TGTGCCAGCAGCGAGGGACAGAGCCCCGGGGGCAACACTGAAGCTTTCTTT	CASSEGQSPGGNTEAFF
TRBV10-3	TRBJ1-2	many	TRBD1	TGTGCCACCATCTCGGCTGAAAGGGGGCTTAGCCATGGCTACACCTTC	CATISAERGLSHGYTF
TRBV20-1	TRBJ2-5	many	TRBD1	TGCAGTGCTAGCCCCGGGACAGCCCAAGAGACCCAGTACTTC	CSASPGTAQETQYF
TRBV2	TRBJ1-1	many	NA	TGTGCCAGCAGGAGTTATAAGGGGAACACTGAAGCTTTCTTT	CASRSYKGNTEAFF
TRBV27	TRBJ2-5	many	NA	TGTGCCAGCAGTTTAAGATCCCTAGCCCTAGAGACCCAGTACTTC	CASSLRSLALETQYF
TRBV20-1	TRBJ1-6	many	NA	TGCAGTGCCAGAGTCCCTTTAGGTTCACCCCTCCACTTT	CSARVPLGSPLHF
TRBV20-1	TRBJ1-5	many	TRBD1	TGCAGTGCTAGTCCCCGACAGGGGGGCAATCAGCCCCAGCATTTT	CSASPRQGGNQPQHF
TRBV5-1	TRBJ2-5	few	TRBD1	TGCGCCAGCAGCGTGGACAGGGGGCAAGAGACCCAGTACTTC	CASSVDRGQETQYF
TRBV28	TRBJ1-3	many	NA	TGTGCCAGCAGTTTACCTGGGACTGGAAACACCATATATTTT	CASSLPGTGNTIYF
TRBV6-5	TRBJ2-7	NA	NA	TGTGCCAGCAGTTACTCGGAAAAGACCGTGGACTACGAGCAGTACTTC	CASSYSEKTVDYEQYF
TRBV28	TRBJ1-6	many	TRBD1	TGTGCCAGCAGTGGACAGGGGAATTCACCCCTCCACTTT	CASSGQGNSPLHF
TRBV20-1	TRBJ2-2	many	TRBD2	TGCAGTGCTAGTAATTTGACTAGCGGGAGGGCCCTGGACACCGGGGAGCTGTTTTTT	CSASNLTSGRALDTGELFF
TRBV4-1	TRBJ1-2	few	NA	TGCGCCAGCAGCCGCCCGGGCGGTAAGGGATACACCTTC	CASSRPGGKGYTF
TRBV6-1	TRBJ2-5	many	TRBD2	TGTGCCAGCAGTGACCCATCGGGACTAGCGGGAGGGGAGACCCAGTACTTC	CASSDPSGLAGGETQYF
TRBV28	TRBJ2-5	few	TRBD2	TGTGCCATTCCGGGACTAGCGGGACGAGAGACCCAGTACTTC	CAIPGLAGRETQYF
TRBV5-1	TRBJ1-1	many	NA	TGCGCCAGCAGCTTGGAGGGGGGCTCTGAAGCTTTCTTT	CASSLEGGSEAFF
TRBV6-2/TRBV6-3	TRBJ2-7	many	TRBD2	TGTGCCAGCAGTTCCCCTAGCGGGGGTAACTACGAGCAGTACTTC	CASSSPSGGNYEQYF
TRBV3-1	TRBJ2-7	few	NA	TGTGCCAGCAGCTGGGGCTCAGGAAACGAGCAGTACTTC	CASSWGSGNEQYF
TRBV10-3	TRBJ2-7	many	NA	TGTGCCATCAGTGAACGAGTGGGCTACGAGCAGTACTTC	CAISERVGYEQYF
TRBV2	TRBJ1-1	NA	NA	TGTGCCACCAAAATTGGGACTGAAGCTTTCTTT	CATKIGTEAFF
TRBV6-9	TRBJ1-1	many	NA	TGTGCCAGCACCGAGGAATTACAGTCGTATGACACTGAAGCTTTCTTT	CASTEELQSYDTEAFF
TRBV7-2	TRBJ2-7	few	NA	TGTGCCAGCAGCTTAAGTGACAGCTACTCCTACGAGCAGTACTTC	CASSLSDSYSYEQYF
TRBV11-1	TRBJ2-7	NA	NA	TGTGCCAGCAGCGGAACCGGGACGGAAGATCTCTACGAGCAGTACTTC	CASSGTGTEDLYEQYF
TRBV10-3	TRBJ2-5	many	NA	TGTGCCATCAGCCACGGGGTCAGCGAGAGAGAGACCCAGTACTTC	CAISHGVSERETQYF
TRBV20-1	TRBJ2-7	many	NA	TGCAGTGCTAGAGGTCAGCCGAAATACGAGCAGTACTTC	CSARGQPKYEQYF
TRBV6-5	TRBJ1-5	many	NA	TGTGCCAGCAGTAACACACGGTACAGCAATCAGCCCCAGCATTTT	CASSNTRYSNQPQHF
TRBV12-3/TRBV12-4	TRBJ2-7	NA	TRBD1	TGTGCCAGCAGCCGGGGACAGAGCACCTACGAGCAGTACTTC	CASSRGQSTYEQYF
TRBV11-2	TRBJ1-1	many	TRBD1	TGTGCCAGCAGCTTTACTCCGGGACAGGGGATGAGCACTGAAGCTTTCTTT	CASSFTPGQGMSTEAFF
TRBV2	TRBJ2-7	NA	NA	TGTGCCAGCCTAGGGGATTCATCCTACGAGCAGTACTTC	CASLGDSSYEQYF
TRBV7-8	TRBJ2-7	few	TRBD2	TGTGCCAGCAGCTTCCTAGCGGGACCTGAAACCAGCTCCTACGAGCAGTACTTC	CASSFLAGPETSSYEQYF
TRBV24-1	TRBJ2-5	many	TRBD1	TGTGCCACCCGGACAGGGATCGAAGAGACCCAGTACTTC	CATRTGIEETQYF
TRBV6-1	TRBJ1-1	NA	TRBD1	TGTGCCAGCACCAGACAGGGAAGGGACACTGAAGCTTTCTTT	CASTRQGRDTEAFF
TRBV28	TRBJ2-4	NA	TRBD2	TGTGCCAGCAGACCCCCTGGACTAGCGGGTATAAAAAACATTCAGTACTTC	CASRPPGLAGIKNIQYF
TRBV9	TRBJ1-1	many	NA	TGTGCCAGCAGCGTAGGTACCACCCAGAACACTGAAGCTTTCTTT	CASSVGTTQNTEAFF